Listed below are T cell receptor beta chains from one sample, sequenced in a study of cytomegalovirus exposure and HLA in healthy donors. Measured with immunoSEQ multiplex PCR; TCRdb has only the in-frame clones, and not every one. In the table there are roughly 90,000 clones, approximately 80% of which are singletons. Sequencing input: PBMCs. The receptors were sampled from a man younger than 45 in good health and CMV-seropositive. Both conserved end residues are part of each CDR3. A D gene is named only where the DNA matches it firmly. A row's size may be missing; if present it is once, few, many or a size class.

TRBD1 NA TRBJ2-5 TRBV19 CASSMGQGLETQYF TGTGCCAGTAGTATGGGACAGGGGTTGGAGACCCAGTACTTC
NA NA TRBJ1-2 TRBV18 CASSRTDNYGYTF TGTGCCAGTTCCAGGACAGACAACTATGGCTACACCTTC
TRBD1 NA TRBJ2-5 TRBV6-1 CASYPTGTAQETQYF TGTGCCAGCTACCCTACCGGGACAGCCCAAGAGACCCAGTACTTC
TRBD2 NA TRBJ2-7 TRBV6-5 CASSRSGSSYEQYF TGTGCCAGCAGTCGGAGCGGGAGCTCCTACGAGCAGTACTTC
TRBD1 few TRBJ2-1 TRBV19 CASRTDRSSYNEQFF TGTGCCAGTAGGACGGACAGGAGCTCCTACAATGAGCAGTTCTTC
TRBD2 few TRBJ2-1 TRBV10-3 CAISPPGGRYNEQFF TGTGCCATCAGCCCCCCGGGCGGGAGGTACAATGAGCAGTTCTTC
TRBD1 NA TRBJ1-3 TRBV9 CASSVASGQGRPSGNTIYF TGTGCCAGCAGCGTAGCTTCGGGACAGGGTCGACCCTCTGGAAACACCATATATTTT
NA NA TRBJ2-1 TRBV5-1 CASSLIWSRSYNEQFF TGCGCCAGCAGCTTGATCTGGAGCCGCTCCTACAATGAGCAGTTCTTC
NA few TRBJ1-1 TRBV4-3 CASSQVHIMNTEAFF TGCGCCAGCAGCCAAGTTCACATAATGAACACTGAAGCTTTCTTT
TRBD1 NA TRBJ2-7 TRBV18 CASSLDRVSAYEQYF TGTGCCAGCTCACTCGACAGGGTTAGCGCCTACGAGCAGTACTTC
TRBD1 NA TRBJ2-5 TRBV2 CAGSRDRGQETQYF TGTGCCGGCAGCCGGGACAGGGGACAAGAGACCCAGTACTTC
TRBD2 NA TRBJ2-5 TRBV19 CASSWLAGARETQYF TGTGCCAGTAGTTGGCTAGCGGGAGCTAGAGAGACCCAGTACTTC
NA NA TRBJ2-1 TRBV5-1 CASSFRTDSYNEQFF TGCGCCAGCAGCTTTAGGACAGACTCCTACAATGAGCAGTTCTTC
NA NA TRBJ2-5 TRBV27 CASSSKRRGQGETQYF TGTGCCAGCAGTTCCAAGCGCCGTGGGCAGGGAGAGACCCAGTACTTC
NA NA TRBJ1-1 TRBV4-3 CASSQEKFGGLANTEAFF TGCGCCAGCAGCCAAGAAAAATTCGGGGGGTTGGCGAACACTGAAGCTTTCTTT
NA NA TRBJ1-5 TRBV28 CASGRINQPQHF TGTGCCTCCGGTCGAATTAATCAGCCCCAGCATTTT
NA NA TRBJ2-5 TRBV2 CASSEDAGNQETQYF TGTGCCAGCAGTGAAGACGCAGGGAACCAAGAGACCCAGTACTTC
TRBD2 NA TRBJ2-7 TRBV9 CASSVDGRASEQYF TGTGCCAGCAGCGTAGACGGGAGGGCCTCCGAGCAGTACTTC
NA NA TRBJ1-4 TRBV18 CASSRRLLGGEKLFF TGTGCCAGCTCACGCCGGTTGCTGGGCGGGGAAAAACTGTTTTTT
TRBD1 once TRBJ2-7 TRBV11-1 CASSPDRIHEQYF TGTGCCAGCAGCCCGGACAGGATCCACGAGCAGTACTTC
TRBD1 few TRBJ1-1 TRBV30 CAWGGQGNTEAFF TGTGCCTGGGGCGGACAGGGGAACACTGAAGCTTTCTTT
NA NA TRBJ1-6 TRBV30 CAWRPVKNSPLHF TGTGCCTGGAGACCGGTCAAGAATTCACCCCTCCACTTT
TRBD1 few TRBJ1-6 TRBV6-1 CASSRDRGFSPLHF TGTGCCAGCAGTCGGGACAGGGGGTTTTCACCCCTCCACTTT
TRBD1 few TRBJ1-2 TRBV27 CASSGQGGTVGGGYTF TGTGCCAGCAGCGGACAGGGCGGTACGGTAGGAGGAGGCTACACCTTC
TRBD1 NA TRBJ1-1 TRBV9 CASSVGIGTAHAAFF TGTGCCAGCAGCGTAGGAATCGGGACAGCCCACGCCGCTTTCTTT
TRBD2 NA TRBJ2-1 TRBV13 CASIIAGGDNEQFF TGTGCCAGCATCATAGCGGGGGGAGACAATGAGCAGTTCTTC
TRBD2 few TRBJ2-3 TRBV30 CAWTSGASTDTQYF TGTGCCTGGACGAGCGGGGCCAGCACAGATACGCAGTATTTT
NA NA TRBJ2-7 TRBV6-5 CASSYSLDSSYEQYF TGTGCCAGCAGTTACTCCCTGGACAGCTCCTACGAGCAGTACTTC
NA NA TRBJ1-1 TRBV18 CASSPTGNTEAFF TGTGCCAGCTCACCCACAGGGAACACTGAAGCTTTCTTT